The source of this T cell receptor beta chain is a study of resident and recirculating memory T cells in vitiligo (dated by TCRdb to the late 2010s). Describing the broader study: For TCR beta sequencing, each of a few stable vitiligo patients provided PBMCs along with epidermis taken by shave biopsy from two lesional and two nonlesional sites. Right before genomic DNA was extracted using the Qiagen DNeasy Blood & Tissue Kit, the samples were homogenized with no cell sorting step. The goal of the human TCR beta sequencing was to check whether lesional vitiligo skin contained specific clones that differed from the clones found in nonlesional skin and blood. General study outcomes and caveats: By overlap and correlation analysis, no significant repertoire overlap was shown between biopsies, even within a single patient, except for each lesion compared with itself. No single dominant TCR clone was found, and clonality differed from one vitiligo lesion to another. Because TCR sequences were not shared across biopsy sites or across patients, the findings suggest that different lesions are infiltrated by different T cell clones, a pattern described as private specificity. Mechanistic studies in the future are needed to assess how much the detected T cell clones and the human Trm pools versus Tcm pools each contribute.

Turning to this clone: Its binding antigen is unknown. Base qualities were left out, and no much larger clone turns up one base away.

V sheds 4 bases and J sheds 6 bases, leaving 13 bases between their ends. CDR1 and CDR2 were assigned from the germline V gene as SGHVS and FQNEAQ. Its CDR3 holds 13 amino acids, cysteine through phenylalanine. The entry retains the CDR3 DNA only, 39 bases that are in frame from base 1. A patient's vitiligo counted as stable when the lesions had not changed at all during the previous 6 months. Stable patients also had to lack confetti depigmentation, a clinical sign of active vitiligo. Anyone who had been treated within the previous three months was excluded from the study. Ficoll density gradient centrifugation was used to isolate PBMCs from heparinized blood, after which the PBMCs were flash-frozen. The immunoSEQ hsTCRB kit was used to amplify TCR beta chains from genomic DNA. The immunoSEQ service ran the sequencing of the TCR beta libraries on an Illumina MiSeq instrument. The paper's data handling went like this. Repertoire data were analyzed using the immunoSEQ Analyzer. TCRdb limited this immuneACCESS table to in-frame rearrangements with V and J called. A share of clones is missing; checked studies link under half to unresolved V genes, and the rest is unexplained. That table supplies the V and J calls and clone size; D and trimming were determined from the DNA. This sample gives tens of thousands of clones in total; around 92% of them show up just once. The ten largest account for about 5% of the sample.

The TCR comes from a male donor with vitiligo. The chain is made from TRBV7-8 and TRBJ2-7; TRBD2 is a possible D gene, resting on 6 matching bases. What was sequenced was blood. The sequence in DNA is TGTGCCAGCAGCTCGGGACTTATGGGCGAGCAGTACTTC. Its protein is CASSSGLMGEQYF.